A single TCR beta chain is shown here with its context. No antigen is known for it. Within one base of it there is no much larger clone, and no base qualities were kept. Genomic DNA for TCR repertoire analysis was isolated either from whole blood samples or from PBMCs. Samples were taken from a few DOCK8-revertant patients, and some of those patients were sampled at multiple time points. The CDR3, cysteine through phenylalanine, is 15 amino acids long. Only the CDR3 region is kept as DNA, spanning 45 bases read in frame from base 1. Reading the germline V gene gives CDR1 LGHNA and CDR2 YSLEER. V is trimmed back by 2 bases and J by 6 bases, and the junction contains 2 bases that no gene match accounts for. Preparation of the library involved multiplex PCR. TRB libraries were generated by one-step amplicon PCR from 90 to 100 ng genomic DNA using EuroClonality-NGS primers. Sequencing of the TRB amplicons was done on Illumina MiSeq instruments using 2 x 250 bp version 2 chemistry. In the source study's methods: IMGT/HighV-QUEST was used for primary TRB sequence analysis and V(D)J annotation. Repertoire diversity and composition were evaluated with VDJtools after removing nonfunctional clones and downsampling for comparisons between samples. TCRdb passed the public sequencing reads through fastp at Q25 and MiXCR, retaining productive beta sequences. Each entry merges the rows of one CDR3 protein and shows their most common DNA and genes. For this entry, the V and J calls and clone size follow TCRdb and not the study's own pipeline. The table for this sample lists roughly 320 distinct CDR3 sequences; roughly 29% of them were counted only once. 90% to 95% of the sample is in the top ten clones.

This entry belongs to a study of somatic reversion in DOCK8 deficiency (dated by TCRdb to about 2020). At the level of the whole study: The study compared T cell receptor beta repertoires of DOCK8-deficient patients, DOCK8-revertant patients and healthy volunteers. The ways in which somatic reversion of pathogenic DOCK8 variants alters lymphocyte differentiation and function in DOCK8 deficiency were investigated. The DOCK8-deficient patients included in the study had been previously reported.

General findings and caveats noted by the study authors: Whether whole blood or PBMCs served as the source material for each individual sample was not specified in the methods.

This clonotype was sampled from a human donor with DOCK8 deficiency. The chain couples TRBV4-3 to TRBJ1-6; the junction holds 9 bases that match TRBD1. Sample: blood. In light of the paper, this sample's cell subset or site label describes: DOCK8-deficient patient with somatic reversion. The CDR3 reads CASSQLDRGNSPLHF. The nucleotide sequence reads as follows: TGCGCCAGCAGCCAATTGGACAGGGGTAATTCACCCCTCCACTTT.